This T cell receptor beta chain is drawn from a study of blood T cell repertoires in COVID-19. The CDR3 has 15 residues. The V gene end was trimmed by 5 bases and the J gene end by 2 bases; junction bases not matched to a gene: 2. Germline V gives CDR1 SGHNT, CDR2 YENEEA. Under the authors' procedure: Using reference gene primer amplification, nucleated cell counts were estimated. Clones were read by immunoSEQ multiplex PCR, and TCRdb kept only the in-frame ones, dropping some. D and trimming were read from the DNA, whereas the V and J calls and clone size are those reported in that table. The data show 150,000 or so clones, approximately 80% seen once.

Sequencing used peripheral blood. The TCR sequence derives from an older woman with COVID-19, enrolled during active disease. The chain carries TRBV11-3 and TRBJ2-3; 12 bases fit TRBD1. CDR3 sequence (DNA): TGTGCCAGCAGCAAGGGACAGGGGGCCACAGATACGCAGTATTTT. Its protein is CASSKGQGATDTQYF.